The sequence of this T cell receptor (beta chain) was determined in a study of patients and donors after allogeneic stem cell transplantation. The sample holds a few counts of this clonotype. TCRdb reprocessed the RT-PCR reads via MiXCR and lists one record per CDR3 protein. Here the sample spans hundreds of thousands of distinct CDR3 sequences, 16% being singletons. The V gene's germline CDR1 is LNHDA and CDR2 SQIVND (reference sequence). The CDR3 is made up of 15 amino acids. V was pared by 6 bases and J by 3 bases, with 15 bases between. The chain combines TRBV19 with TRBJ1-5, with D possibly matching TRBD1 (6 bases). The TCR comes from a human donor who was either an allogeneic HSCT recipient or a stem cell or donor lymphocyte infusion donor (not recorded which). It is not recorded whose cells these are; they may come from a transplant donor. Sequenced input: blood, either unsorted or a sorted T cell fraction (not recorded which). CDR3: CASRPTGYSNQPQHF. DNA for the CDR3: TGTGCCAGTAGGCCTACAGGGTACTCCAATCAGCCCCAGCATTTT.